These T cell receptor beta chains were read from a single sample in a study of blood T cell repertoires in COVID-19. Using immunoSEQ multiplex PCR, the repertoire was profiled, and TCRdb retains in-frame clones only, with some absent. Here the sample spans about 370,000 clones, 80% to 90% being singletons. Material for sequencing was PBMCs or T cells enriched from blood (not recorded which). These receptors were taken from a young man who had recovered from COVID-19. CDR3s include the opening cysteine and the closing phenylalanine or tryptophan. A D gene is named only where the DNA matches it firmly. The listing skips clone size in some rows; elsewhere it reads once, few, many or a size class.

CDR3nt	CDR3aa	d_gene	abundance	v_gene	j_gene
TGTGCCAGCAGCTCGGGACAGGGGGGTGGCTACACCTTC	CASSSGQGGGYTF	TRBD1	few	TRBV7-3	TRBJ1-2
TGTGCCAGCGCACATAGCGGCCCGTGGCCCTGGGAGCAGTTCTTC	CASAHSGPWPWEQFF	-	-	TRBV7-3	TRBJ2-1
TGTGCCAGCAGTATTCAAGGGGACTATGGCTACACCTTC	CASSIQGDYGYTF	-	-	TRBV6-5	TRBJ1-2
TGTGCCTGGAGTAGACAGAGCAATCAGCCCCAGCATTTT	CAWSRQSNQPQHF	-	-	TRBV30	TRBJ1-5
TGTGCCAGCGGATCAGGGGGTGGTCAGCCCCAGCATTTT	CASGSGGGQPQHF	TRBD1	-	TRBV12-3/TRBV12-4	TRBJ1-5
TGTGCCAGCAGAATCGGGGGTCCTGAAGCTTTCTTT	CASRIGGPEAFF	-	-	TRBV5-5	TRBJ1-1
TGTGCCAGCAGCTTATGGATTAGCGGCACCGGGGAGCTGTTTTTT	CASSLWISGTGELFF	-	-	TRBV7-9	TRBJ2-2
TGCAGCGTTGGGAGAATGAACACTGAAGCTTTCTTT	CSVGRMNTEAFF	-	-	TRBV29-1	TRBJ1-1
TGTGCCTGGGAATGGGGACTAGTTGCGAACGAGCAGTACTTC	CAWEWGLVANEQYF	TRBD2	-	TRBV30	TRBJ2-7
TGTGCCAGCAGCTTAGACGGAACCTTTCAGGGGGCTAGCACCGGGGAGCTGTTTTTT	CASSLDGTFQGASTGELFF	TRBD1	few	TRBV11-3	TRBJ2-2
TGTGCCAGCTCCCAGTCGGGGACAGGGGCCGTCTATGGCTACACCTTC	CASSQSGTGAVYGYTF	TRBD1	once	TRBV25-1	TRBJ1-2
TGTGCCAGTAGTTTAACCCGCCGGGACAGGGCGCGGGGCTACACCTTC	CASSLTRRDRARGYTF	TRBD1	-	TRBV19	TRBJ1-2
TGTGCCAGCAGTTATCTAGCTAGCGGTACCGGGGAGCTGTTTTTT	CASSYLASGTGELFF	TRBD2	-	TRBV6-5	TRBJ2-2
TGTGCCAGCTCACCGGGAATACTAGCGGGCCCTCTCGCGAACACCGGGGAGCTGTTTTTT	CASSPGILAGPLANTGELFF	TRBD2	once	TRBV18	TRBJ2-2
TGTGCCAGCAGCTTAAATTTCGGGCAGGGCGATGAGCAGTTCTTC	CASSLNFGQGDEQFF	-	-	TRBV7-3	TRBJ2-1
TGTGCCAGTAGTGACCCAGACAGGGTCACTGAAGCTTTCTTT	CASSDPDRVTEAFF	TRBD1	-	TRBV19	TRBJ1-1
TGTGCCAGCAGCTATTACACGGGTCAGCAAGAGACCCAGTACTTC	CASSYYTGQQETQYF	-	-	TRBV7-8	TRBJ2-5
TGTGCCAGCAGTGACGGGAGTTCGGGTCGAGAGACCCAGTACTTC	CASSDGSSGRETQYF	-	once	TRBV6-1	TRBJ2-5
TGTGCCTGGAGTGCCGTCCGGCAGCGGGGCTACACCTTC	CAWSAVRQRGYTF	-	-	TRBV30	TRBJ1-2
TGTGCCAGCAGCCCCCCACCGGGGACAGCTTACTACGAGCAGTACTTC	CASSPPPGTAYYEQYF	TRBD1	many	TRBV3-1/TRBV3-2	TRBJ2-7
TGTGCCAGCAGTTTGACGACAGGGGGCACTGAAGCTTTCTTT	CASSLTTGGTEAFF	TRBD1	once	TRBV27	TRBJ1-1
TGTGCCAGCAAACCAGGCAACACTGAAGCTTTCTTT	CASKPGNTEAFF	-	-	TRBV13	TRBJ1-1
TGTGCCAGCAGTGAATGGACAGGGTACGGAAACACCGGGGAGCTGTTTTTT	CASSEWTGYGNTGELFF	TRBD1	-	TRBV6-1	TRBJ2-2
TGCGCCAGCAGCCCCGCGCCGAAAGAGACCCAGTACTTC	CASSPAPKETQYF	-	once	TRBV5-1	TRBJ2-5
TGTGCCTGGAGTATACAGGGCGGCTATGGCTACACCTTC	CAWSIQGGYGYTF	-	once	TRBV30	TRBJ1-2
TGTGCCAGCAGCCTTACTATTGGCGACACTGAAGCTTTCTTT	CASSLTIGDTEAFF	-	-	TRBV7-8	TRBJ1-1
TGCGCCAGCAGCTTGGGGACAGGGGATAGCAATCAGCCCCAGCATTTT	CASSLGTGDSNQPQHF	TRBD1	-	TRBV5-1	TRBJ1-5
TGTGCCAGCAGCCGAGACAGGGTTACAACTTTCTTT	CASSRDRVTTFF	TRBD1	-	TRBV2	TRBJ1-1
TGTGCCAGTAGTATAGATAGTCGAAAACTGTTTTTT	CASSIDSRKLFF	-	-	TRBV19	TRBJ1-4
TGTGCCAGCTCACCAGTTATCACTGAAGCTTTCTTT	CASSPVITEAFF	-	-	TRBV18	TRBJ1-1
TGTGCCAGCAGCTTAGGACTAGCGAATTCCTACGAGCAGTACTTC	CASSLGLANSYEQYF	TRBD2	-	TRBV5-6	TRBJ2-7
TGTGCCAGCAACCCGGGAGCGGCCAAAAACATTCAGTACTTC	CASNPGAAKNIQYF	-	-	TRBV28	TRBJ2-4
TGTGCCACCAGGGGGGGTTTTCTAGGGAATACGCAGTATTTT	CATRGGFLGNTQYF	-	few	TRBV2	TRBJ2-3
TGTGCCAGCAGCTTGACAGGGGGCGGGGAAGCTTTCTTT	CASSLTGGGEAFF	TRBD1	-	TRBV7-9	TRBJ1-1
TGTGCCAGCTCACCTAGACAGGGGGCGGCTTTCTTT	CASSPRQGAAFF	TRBD1	-	TRBV18	TRBJ1-1
TGTGCCAGCAGGTCTTCTGGGGCCAACGTCCTGACTTTC	CASRSSGANVLTF	-	once	TRBV2	TRBJ2-6
TGTGCCAGCAGCTTACTCAACAGATCCTCCTATAATTCACCCCTCCACTTT	CASSLLNRSSYNSPLHF	-	once	TRBV7-2	TRBJ1-6
TGTGCCAGCAGCATCCTAGCGAGCTCCTATAATTCACCCCTCCACTTT	CASSILASSYNSPLHF	-	-	TRBV7-2	TRBJ1-6
TGTGCCAGCAGCTTAGTTGGGACAGCGAACACCGGGGAGCTGTTTTTT	CASSLVGTANTGELFF	TRBD1	once	TRBV7-9	TRBJ2-2
TGTGCCAGCAGCCAAGTCGAGGGACAGGGAGGTATAGTCCTGCTTGGCTACACCTTC	CASSQVEGQGGIVLLGYTF	TRBD1	-	TRBV3-1/TRBV3-2	TRBJ1-2